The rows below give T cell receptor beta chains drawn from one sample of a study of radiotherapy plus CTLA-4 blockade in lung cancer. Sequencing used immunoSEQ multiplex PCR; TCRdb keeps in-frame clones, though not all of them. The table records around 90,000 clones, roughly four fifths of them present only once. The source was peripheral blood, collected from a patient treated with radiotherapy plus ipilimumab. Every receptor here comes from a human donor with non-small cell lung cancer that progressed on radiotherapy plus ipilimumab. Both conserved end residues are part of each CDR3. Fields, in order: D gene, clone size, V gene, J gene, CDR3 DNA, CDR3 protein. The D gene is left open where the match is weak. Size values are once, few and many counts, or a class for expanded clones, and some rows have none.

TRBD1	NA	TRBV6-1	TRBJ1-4	TGTGCCAGCAAGGGAGGGACAGGGAGTGAAAAACTGTTTTTT	CASKGGTGSEKLFF
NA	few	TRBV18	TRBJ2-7	TGTGCCAGCTCACCACCGAATCTCGGACACTACGAGCAGTACTTC	CASSPPNLGHYEQYF
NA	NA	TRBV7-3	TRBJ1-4	TGTGCCAGCAGCTTGACTGGGACAATAGGAGAAAAACTGTTTTTT	CASSLTGTIGEKLFF
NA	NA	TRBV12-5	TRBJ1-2	TGTGCTAGTGGTTTGCCCCCCGGCGGCTACACCTTC	CASGLPPGGYTF
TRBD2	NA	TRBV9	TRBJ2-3	TGTGCCAGCAGCGTAGCGGCGGGAGCCGGGGCAGATACGCAGTATTTT	CASSVAAGAGADTQYF
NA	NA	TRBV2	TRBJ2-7	TGTGCCAGCAGTGTTCAGGCCTCGGGCGAGCAGTACTTC	CASSVQASGEQYF
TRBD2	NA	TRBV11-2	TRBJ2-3	TGTGCCAGCAGCTTAATGGCTAGCGGAGTCGATACGCAGTATTTT	CASSLMASGVDTQYF
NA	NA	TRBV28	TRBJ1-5	TGTGCCAGCAGATCCCCCGGGACGTATAGCAATCAGCCCCAGCATTTT	CASRSPGTYSNQPQHF
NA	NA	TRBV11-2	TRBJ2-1	TGTGCCAGCAGCTTGACAGACAGTTACAATGAGCAGTTCTTC	CASSLTDSYNEQFF
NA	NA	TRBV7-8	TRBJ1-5	TGTGCCAGCAGCTTTGGGGATAGCAATCAGCCCCAGCATTTT	CASSFGDSNQPQHF
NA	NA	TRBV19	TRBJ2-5	TGTGCCAGTTCCGGGACCCAAGAGACCCAGTACTTC	CASSGTQETQYF
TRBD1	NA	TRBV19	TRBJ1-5	TGTGCCAGCACGGGACAGGGGGATCAGCCCCAGCATTTT	CASTGQGDQPQHF
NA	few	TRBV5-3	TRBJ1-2	TGTGCCAGAAGCTTGCGGGGTTATGGCTACACCTTC	CARSLRGYGYTF
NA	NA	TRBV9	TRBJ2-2	TGTGCCAGCAGCGTAGGAGTCGGGGAGCTGTTTTTT	CASSVGVGELFF
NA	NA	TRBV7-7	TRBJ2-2	TGTGCCAGCAGCCCGCACGCCACGGGGGGGGAGCTGTTTTTT	CASSPHATGGELFF
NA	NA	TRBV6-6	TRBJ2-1	TGTGCCAGCAGTTACGTGGATGAGCAGTTCTTC	CASSYVDEQFF
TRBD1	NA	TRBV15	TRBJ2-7	TGTGCCACCAGCCCCCGGACAGGGGGCTACGAGCAGTACTTC	CATSPRTGGYEQYF
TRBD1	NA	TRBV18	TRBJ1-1	TGTGCCAGCTCGAGGGACAGTCCAAACACTGAAGCTTTCTTT	CASSRDSPNTEAFF
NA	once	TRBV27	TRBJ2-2	TGTGCCACCAGGGTACCCAACACCGGGGAGCTGTTTTTT	CATRVPNTGELFF
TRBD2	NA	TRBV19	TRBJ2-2	TGTGCCAGTAAAGAAGCGGGGATCGCGAACACCGGGGAGCTGTTTTTT	CASKEAGIANTGELFF
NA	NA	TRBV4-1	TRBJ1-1	TGCGCCAGCAGCCAAGTTTCGAGGATGAACACTGAAGCTTTCTTT	CASSQVSRMNTEAFF
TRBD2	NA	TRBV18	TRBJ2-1	TGTGCCAGCTCACCACCCAACCTCAAGACTAGCGGGAGATTGAATGAGCAGTTCTTC	CASSPPNLKTSGRLNEQFF
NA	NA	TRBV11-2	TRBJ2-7	TGTGCCAGCAGTCACACAGTCCTCTACGAGCAGTACTTC	CASSHTVLYEQYF
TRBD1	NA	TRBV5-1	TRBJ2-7	TGCGCCAGCAGCCTACAGGGGTCGGCCAGCGAGCAGTACTTC	CASSLQGSASEQYF
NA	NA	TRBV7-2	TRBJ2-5	TGTGCCAGCAGCTCCAAGCGAAGGGAGACCCAGTACTTC	CASSSKRRETQYF
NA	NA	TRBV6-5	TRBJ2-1	TGTGCCAGCAGGCACCCTGGGTCCAATGAGCAGTTCTTC	CASRHPGSNEQFF
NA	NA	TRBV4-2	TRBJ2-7	TGTGCCAGCAGCCAAGATCAAGGGGGACCTACGTACTTC	CASSQDQGGPTYF
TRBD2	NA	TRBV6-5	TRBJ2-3	TGTGCCAGCAGTTACTCTAGCGGGGGGGGAGATACGCAGTATTTT	CASSYSSGGGDTQYF
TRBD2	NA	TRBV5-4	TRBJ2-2	TGTGCCAGCAGCGCCCCCGGGACTAGCGGGAGTAGAGGCACCGGGGAGCTGTTTTTT	CASSAPGTSGSRGTGELFF
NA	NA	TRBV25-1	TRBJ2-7	TGTGCCACCCTTGACCTCCAACACGCCGAGCAGTACTTC	CATLDLQHAEQYF
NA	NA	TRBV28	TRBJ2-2	TGTGCCAGCAGTGATCCGGGGATGAACACCGGGGAGCTGTTTTTT	CASSDPGMNTGELFF
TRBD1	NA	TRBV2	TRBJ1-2	TGTGCCGGTCACAGGGGGCGGGATGGCTACACCTTC	CAGHRGRDGYTF
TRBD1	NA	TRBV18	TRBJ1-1	TGTGCCAGCTCATCCGGGACAGGGGCTCCCGAAGCTTTCTTT	CASSSGTGAPEAFF
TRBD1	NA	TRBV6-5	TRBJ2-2	TGTGCCAGCAGGGGACAGTCAAACACCGGGGAGCTGTTTTTT	CASRGQSNTGELFF
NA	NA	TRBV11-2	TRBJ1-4	TGTGCCAGCAGCTCCCCCGCGGCGGGTGAAAAACTGTTTTTT	CASSSPAAGEKLFF
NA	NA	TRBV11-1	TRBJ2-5	TGTGCCAGCAGCCTCACAGGGTCGGGAGAGACCCAGTACTTC	CASSLTGSGETQYF
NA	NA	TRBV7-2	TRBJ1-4	TGTGCCAGCAGCCTCGTGCAGAATGAAAAACTGTTTTTT	CASSLVQNEKLFF
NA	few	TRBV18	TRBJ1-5	TGTGCCAGCTCACCACGCTACTCTGGCAATCAGCCCCAGCATTTT	CASSPRYSGNQPQHF
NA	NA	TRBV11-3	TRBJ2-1	TGTGCCACTCGAGCCCCAAGCTCCTACAATGAGCAGTTCTTC	CATRAPSSYNEQFF
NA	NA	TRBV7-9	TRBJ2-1	TGTGCCAGCAGCCCGCCCCCTAGCCTCTACAATGAGCAGTTCTTC	CASSPPPSLYNEQFF
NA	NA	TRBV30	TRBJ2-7	TGTGCCTGGAGTGCGCTCTACGAGCAGTACTTC	CAWSALYEQYF
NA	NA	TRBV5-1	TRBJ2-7	TGCGCCAGCAGCTTGGGGGGCAGCTCCTACGAGCAGTACTTC	CASSLGGSSYEQYF
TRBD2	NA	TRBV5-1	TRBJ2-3	TGCGCCAGCAGCTCTACGGGACTAGCGGGAGTTGGCCCAGATACGCAGTATTTT	CASSSTGLAGVGPDTQYF
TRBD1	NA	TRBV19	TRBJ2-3	TGTGCCAGCCAAACCCGGACAGGGCGAAGCACAGATACGCAGTATTTT	CASQTRTGRSTDTQYF
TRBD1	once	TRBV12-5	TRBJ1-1	TGTGCTAGTGGTTTGGGGGACAGGGGGCAGGATGAAGCTTTCTTT	CASGLGDRGQDEAFF
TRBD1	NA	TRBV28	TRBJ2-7	TGTGCCAGCAGCCCAGACCTCTCTCGCGGGACAGGGTATATCTCCTACGAGCAGTACTTC	CASSPDLSRGTGYISYEQYF
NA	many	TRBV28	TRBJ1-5	TGTGCCAGCAGCCGGACAAGGACTAATCAGCCCCAGCATTTT	CASSRTRTNQPQHF
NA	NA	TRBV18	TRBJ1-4	TGTGCCAGCTCAATGGGACCCCAGAGGGGACTGTTTTTT	CASSMGPQRGLFF
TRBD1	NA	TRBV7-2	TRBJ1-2	TGTGCCAGCAGCCCCCCGGACAGGGCCTATGGCTACACCTTC	CASSPPDRAYGYTF
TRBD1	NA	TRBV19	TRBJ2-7	TGTGCCAGTAGTACCCAAAGCCGGGACAGACCCTACGAGCAGTACTTC	CASSTQSRDRPYEQYF
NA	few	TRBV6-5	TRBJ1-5	TGTGCCAGCAGCCCAACGGGGAGGGGGAATCAGCCCCAGCATTTT	CASSPTGRGNQPQHF
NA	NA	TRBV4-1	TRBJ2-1	TGCGCCAGCAGCCAAGAGATTACGGGCAGGGGCCCCTACAATGAGCAGTTCTTC	CASSQEITGRGPYNEQFF
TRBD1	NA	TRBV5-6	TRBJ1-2	TGTGCCAGCAGCCCGGGACAGGTGAAGGGCTACACCTTC	CASSPGQVKGYTF
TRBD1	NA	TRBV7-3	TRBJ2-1	TGTGCCAGCAGCCTGGACAGGGGGCGCGATGAGCAGTTCTTC	CASSLDRGRDEQFF
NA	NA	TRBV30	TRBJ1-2	TGTGCCTGGAGTGTAGGGGACACCGCGGGGGGCTACACCTTC	CAWSVGDTAGGYTF
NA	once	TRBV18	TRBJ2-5	TGTGCCAGCTCTCCGGAACTGAATGGAGAGACCCAGTACTTC	CASSPELNGETQYF
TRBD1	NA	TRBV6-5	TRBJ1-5	TGTGCCAGCAGTACGGACAGGGAGGGTCAGCCCCAGCATTTT	CASSTDREGQPQHF
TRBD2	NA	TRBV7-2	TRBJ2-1	TGTGCCAGCAGCTTTCTAGCGGGGGGGACCTACAATGAGCAGTTCTTC	CASSFLAGGTYNEQFF